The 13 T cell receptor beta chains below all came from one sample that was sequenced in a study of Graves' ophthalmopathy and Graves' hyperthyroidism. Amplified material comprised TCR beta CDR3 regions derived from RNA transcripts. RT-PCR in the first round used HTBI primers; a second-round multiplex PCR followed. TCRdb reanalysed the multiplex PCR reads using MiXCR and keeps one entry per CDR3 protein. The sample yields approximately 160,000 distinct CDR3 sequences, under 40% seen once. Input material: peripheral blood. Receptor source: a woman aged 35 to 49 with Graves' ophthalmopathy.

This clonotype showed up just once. The CDR3 reads CPQGRDNTGELFF. The CDR3 DNA sequence: TGTCCTCAGGGGCGGGACAACACCGGGGAGCTGTTTTTT. This chain links TRBV28 with TRBJ2-2; either TRBD1 or TRBD2 may supply D (6 bases each). The CDR3 runs 13 residues. Germline CDR1 is MDHEN and CDR2 is SYDVKM.

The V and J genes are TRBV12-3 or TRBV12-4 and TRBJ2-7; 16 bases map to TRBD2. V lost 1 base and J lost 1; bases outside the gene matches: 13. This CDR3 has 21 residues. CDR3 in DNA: TGTGCCAGCAGTTTAGGGGTTGGGACTAGCGGGAGGGCCGCTTTGTCCTACGAGCAGTACTTC. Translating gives CASSLGVGTSGRAALSYEQYF.

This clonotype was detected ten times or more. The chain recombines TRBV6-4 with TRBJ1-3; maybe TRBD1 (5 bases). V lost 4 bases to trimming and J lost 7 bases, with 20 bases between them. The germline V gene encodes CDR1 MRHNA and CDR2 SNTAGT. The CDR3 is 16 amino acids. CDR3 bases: TGTGCCAGCAGTGGAGAGGGGTTCCGAGTGAGGAACACCATATATTTT. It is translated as CASSGEGFRVRNTIYF.

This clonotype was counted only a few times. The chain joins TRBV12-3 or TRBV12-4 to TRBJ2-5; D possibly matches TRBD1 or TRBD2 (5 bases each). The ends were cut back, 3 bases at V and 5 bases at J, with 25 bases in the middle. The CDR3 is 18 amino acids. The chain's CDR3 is CASSFGWWSGGEGETQYF. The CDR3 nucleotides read TGTGCCAGCAGTTTCGGGTGGTGGTCAGGAGGCGAGGGGGAGACCCAGTACTTC.

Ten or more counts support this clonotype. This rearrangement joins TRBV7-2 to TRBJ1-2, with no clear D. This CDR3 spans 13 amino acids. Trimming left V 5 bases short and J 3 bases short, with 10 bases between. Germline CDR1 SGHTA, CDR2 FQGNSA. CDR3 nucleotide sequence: TGTGCCAGCAGCATAGGGAGTGACTATGGCTACACCTTC. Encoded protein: CASSIGSDYGYTF.

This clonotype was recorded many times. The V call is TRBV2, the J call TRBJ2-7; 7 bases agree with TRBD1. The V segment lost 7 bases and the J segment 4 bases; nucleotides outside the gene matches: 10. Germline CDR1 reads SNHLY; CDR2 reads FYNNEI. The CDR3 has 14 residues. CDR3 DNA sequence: TGTGCCAGCATACCGAGGGGGCTTTTGTACGAGCAGTACTTC. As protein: CASIPRGLLYEQYF.

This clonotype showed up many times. CDR3 sequence (DNA): TGTGCCAGCAGATCGACAGGAATGAGCGAGCAGTACTTC. It specifies CASRSTGMSEQYF. This chain connects TRBV6-1 to TRBJ2-7; tentative D call: TRBD1 (6 bases). The V gene's germline CDR1 is MNHNS and CDR2 SASEGT. CDR3 size: 13 residues. The ends were cut back, 6 bases at V and 6 bases at J, with 15 bases in the middle.

The CDR3 loop reads CASSYPLGGSMIQYF. The CDR3 DNA reads TGTGCCAGCAGTTACCCCCTGGGGGGCAGTATGATTCAGTACTTC. The rearrangement links TRBV6-2 or TRBV6-3 to TRBJ2-4; D may match TRBD1 or TRBD2 (6 bases each). CDR3 length: 15 amino acids. The ends were cut back, 2 bases at V and 10 bases at J, with 18 bases in the middle. Germline V CDR1 and CDR2: MNHEY, SVGEGT.

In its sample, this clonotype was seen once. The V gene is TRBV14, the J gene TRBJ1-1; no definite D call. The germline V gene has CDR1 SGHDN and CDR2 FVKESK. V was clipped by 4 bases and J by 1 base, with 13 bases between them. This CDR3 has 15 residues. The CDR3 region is CASSPARGRNTEAFF. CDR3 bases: TGTGCCAGCAGCCCGGCTAGAGGGAGGAACACTGAAGCTTTCTTT.

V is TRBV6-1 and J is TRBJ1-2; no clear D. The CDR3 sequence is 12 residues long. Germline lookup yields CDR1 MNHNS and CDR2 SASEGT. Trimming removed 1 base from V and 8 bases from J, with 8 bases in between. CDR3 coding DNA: TGTGCCAGCAGTGAAGTCCCAGGAGGCTACACCTTC. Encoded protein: CASSEVPGGYTF.

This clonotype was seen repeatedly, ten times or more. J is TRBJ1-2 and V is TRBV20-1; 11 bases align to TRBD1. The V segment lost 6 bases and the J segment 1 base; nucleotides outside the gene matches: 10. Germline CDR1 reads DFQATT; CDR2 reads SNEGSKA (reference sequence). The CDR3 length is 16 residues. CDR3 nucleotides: TGCAGTGCGAGTAATGGACAGGGGGCCCTTAACTATGGCTACACCTTC. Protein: CSASNGQGALNYGYTF.

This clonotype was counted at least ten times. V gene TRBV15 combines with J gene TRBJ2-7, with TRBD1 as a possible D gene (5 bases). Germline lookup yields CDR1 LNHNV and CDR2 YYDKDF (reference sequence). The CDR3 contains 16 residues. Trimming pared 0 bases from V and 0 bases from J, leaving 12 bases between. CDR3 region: CATSRDYDSSSYEQYF. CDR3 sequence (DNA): TGTGCCACCAGCAGAGATTACGACAGCAGCTCCTACGAGCAGTACTTC. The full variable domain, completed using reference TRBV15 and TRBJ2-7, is DAMVIQNPRYQVTQFGKPVTLSCSQTLNHNVMYWYQQKSSQAPKLLFHYYDKDFNNEADTPDNFQSRRPNTSFCFLDIRSPGLGDTAMYLCATSRDYDSSSYEQYFGPGTRLTVT.

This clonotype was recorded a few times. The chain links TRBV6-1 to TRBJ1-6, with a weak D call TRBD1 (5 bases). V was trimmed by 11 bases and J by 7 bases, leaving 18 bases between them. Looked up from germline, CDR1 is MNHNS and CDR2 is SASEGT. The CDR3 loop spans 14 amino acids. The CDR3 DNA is TGTGCCTCCTCCGGGACTTCCCTCAATTCACCCCTCCACTTT. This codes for CASSGTSLNSPLHF.